This T cell receptor beta chain is from a study of blood T cell repertoires in COVID-19. Study processing details: Nucleated cell number was recorded as an estimate derived from reference gene primer amplification. Sequencing was performed with immunoSEQ multiplex PCR; in TCRdb, only in-frame clones are kept and a portion is missing. Clone size and the V and J calls come from that table; the DNA yielded D and trimming. The sample includes 100,000 to 150,000 clones, roughly 88% seen only once; the top ten take 10%. The CDR3 runs to 17 residues. The germline gives CDR1 SGHRS, CDR2 YFSETQ. Trimming took 4 bases from V and 0 from J, leaving 19 bases between them.

Sequences were obtained from peripheral blood. The TCR comes from a man aged 45-60 years with acute or convalescent COVID-19. The V call is TRBV5-1, the J call TRBJ2-5; weak D call: TRBD1 (6 bases). The DNA for the CDR3 is TGCGCCAGCAGCAGCGCCGTACAGGGCGCGTACCAAGAGACCCAGTACTTC. It encodes CASSSAVQGAYQETQYF. Combining the CDR3 with reference TRBV5-1 and TRBJ2-5 gives the whole variable domain KAGVTQTPRYLIKTRGQQVTLSCSPISGHRSVSWYQQTPGQGLQFLFEYFSETQRNKGNFPGRFSGRQFSNSRSEMNVSTLELGDSALYLCASSSAVQGAYQETQYFGPGTRLLVL.